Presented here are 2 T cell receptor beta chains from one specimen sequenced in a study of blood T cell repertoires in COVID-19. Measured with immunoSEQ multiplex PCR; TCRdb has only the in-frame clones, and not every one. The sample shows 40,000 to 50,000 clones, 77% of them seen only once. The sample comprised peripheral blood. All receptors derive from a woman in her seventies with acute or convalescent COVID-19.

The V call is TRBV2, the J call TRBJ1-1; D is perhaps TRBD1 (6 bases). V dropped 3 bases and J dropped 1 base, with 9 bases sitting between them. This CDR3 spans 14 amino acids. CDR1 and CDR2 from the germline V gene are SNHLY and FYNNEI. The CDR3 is CASSDRGWNTEAFF. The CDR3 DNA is TGTGCCAGCAGTGATAGGGGGTGGAACACTGAAGCTTTCTTT.

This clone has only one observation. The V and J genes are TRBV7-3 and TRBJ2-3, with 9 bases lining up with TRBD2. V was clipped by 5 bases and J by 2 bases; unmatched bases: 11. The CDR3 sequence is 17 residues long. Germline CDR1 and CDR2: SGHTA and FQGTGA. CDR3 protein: CASSPYGAGGITDTQYF. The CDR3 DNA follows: TGTGCCAGCAGCCCCTACGGTGCGGGAGGGATCACAGATACGCAGTATTTT.